This paragraph reports one TCR beta chain. The table lists this clone with many counts. No antigen is known for it. No base quality information exists; no much larger clone differs at one position. TCR CDR3 regions were amplified from genomic DNA by multiplex PCR using the deep immunoSEQ assay. Extracted genomic DNA from each cell subset was distributed evenly across all wells of several immunoSEQ 96-well plates, and each plate was treated as a replicate. For sorted subsets, approximately 210 ng of genomic DNA, equivalent to 30,000 or so T cell genomes, went into each replicate PCR. Purified libraries were quantified with a Qubit 3.0 fluorometer, sized on a Bioanalyzer 2100, and re-quantified with the KAPA Library Quantification kit. Every immunoSEQ 96-well plate was sequenced on a dedicated single-read 150-cycle Illumina NextSeq 550 flow cell. The original pipeline was this. Because only junctional sequences without quality scores were contained in the immunoSEQ output, filtering matching that applied to full-length reads could not be performed. Sequences were annotated with PyIR, a Python wrapper for IgBLAST v1.9, and V/J genes and CDR3 were assigned using IMGT germline references. Reads were filtered out if the reads had weak V/J assignments (E-value above 1e-6), no CDR3, stop codons, out-of-frame junctions, or ambiguous translated residues. A V3J clonotype was defined by an identical inferred V gene, J gene, and CDR3 amino acid sequence. Percentage overlap between repertoires was calculated by dividing the number of shared unique clonotypes by the size of the smaller repertoire. Repertoire richness was assessed with RTK rarefaction, the Chao1 estimator, and Recon v2.1 estimates of unobserved clonotypes. Generation probabilities were computed with OLGA for all TCRbeta clonotypes obtained by the gDNA method from several donors. This is the immuneACCESS table as TCRdb keeps it, with only in-frame sequences that have V and J called. A part of the clones is gone; compared with another copy, unresolved V genes explain less than half, and the rest is unexplained. V, J and clone size reflect that table, while D and trimming were determined from the DNA. This sample is represented by 780,000 or so clones; approximately 77% of them were singletons. The top ten hold 1.8% of the sample.

The source of the sample is a study of shared clonotypes between healthy human individuals (dated by TCRdb to about 2020). At the level of the whole study: The cohort comprised two women and three men aged 18 to 49 years. Between about 0.94 and 8.9 billion PBMCs per donor were obtained by leukapheresis. To estimate repertoire size and how much clonotypes are shared between individuals, the study performed deep sequencing of blood TCR repertoires from a handful of healthy adults. Different laboratories and diverse techniques were used to prepare libraries and sequence TCR repertoires, to increase sequencing depth and limit assay-specific biases. For each donor, CD4 naive and CD4 memory were each run on three plates, CD8 naive on two plates, and CD8 memory on one plate. Overall results and qualifications from the work: Sampling was limited to blood, and TCR repertoires in tissue likely differ from TCR repertoires in blood. Incomplete sequencing was indicated by rarefaction of sorted-subset datasets, despite the large sequencing depth. Pairwise subsampling indicated that sequencing depth was expected to affect the degree of clonotype sharing among donors. Because the study included only a small number of donors, the genetic and exposure-history diversity represented was limited. Estimated clonotype richness was generally larger for naive than for memory subsets. Clonotypes shared by all four sorted-subset donors showed higher generation probabilities than non-shared clonotypes. Sharing across four donors was observed for around 5% of naive CD4, over 3% of naive CD8, 2% to 2.5% of memory CD4, and roughly 0.43% of memory CD8 clonotypes.

The donors were healthy, HIV-negative adults with no recently reported acute infections or vaccinations. All donors were Caucasian adults living in Nashville, Tennessee, USA. CD4+ T cells were enriched through magnetic negative selection, after which naive cells were positively selected on CD45RA and the remaining negative fraction served as the memory subset. After blood collection by leukapheresis, PBMCs were isolated using Ficoll-Histopaque density gradient centrifugation and then cryopreserved in the vapor phase of liquid nitrogen. Analytical flow cytometry was used to check the purity and quantity of every magnetically sorted T cell population. Genomic DNA was isolated from each sorted fraction and quantified by UV absorbance on a Nanodrop 2000c. Sample: memory CD4+ T cells sorted from blood. What the cell subset or site label conveys for this sample: CD45RA-negative fraction. This sequence was found in a woman aged 30 to 39 in good health.

CDR3 sequence: CASSLVSLGSYNEQFF. The nucleotides read TGTGCCAGCAGCTTGGTGTCTTTGGGGTCCTACAATGAGCAGTTCTTC. The rearrangement combines TRBV4-2 with TRBJ2-1; no D gene call is confident. The CDR3 runs 16 amino acids, cysteine and phenylalanine included. Only the CDR3 DNA stays, 48 bases, in frame from base 1. V is clipped by 5 bases and J by 1 base, and the sequence between their germline boundaries is 15 bases long. Based on the germline V gene, the CDR1 and CDR2 sequences are LGHNA and YNFKEQ.